This T cell receptor (beta chain) was identified during a study of long-term antiretroviral therapy in people with HIV. Across the whole study: Of all samples, the earliest predate the 2015 immediate-ART recommendation by about a decade.

The immunoSEQ assay was v3.0, run at survey level. Data came from immunoSEQ multiplex PCR; TCRdb stores just in-frame clones and leaves some out. The profile covers about 15,000 clones, with about 80% appearing a single time and roughly 14% taken by the ten largest. Donors needed at least one pre-ART PBMC sample plus at least two post-ART samples. This clone was counted a few times. The TCR comes from a woman aged 45-59 years with HIV. Here the sequenced sample was unsorted PBMCs, taken 1.5 years before starting antiretroviral therapy.

CDR3 nucleotide sequence: TGTGCCAGCAGCAGAAGGGGGGTTAATGAAAAACTGTTTTTT. Protein product: CASSRRGVNEKLFF. The J gene is TRBJ1-4, the V gene TRBV5-6; D is perhaps TRBD1 (6 bases). The CDR3 consists of 14 residues. V lost 4 bases and J 4 bases, leaving 11 bases between the germline ends. Per germline, CDR1 SGHDT and CDR2 YYEEEE.